These 13 T cell receptor beta chains came from one sample sequenced in a study of blood T cell repertoires in COVID-19. Some clones are missing from TCRdb's copy, which holds only in-frame ones; the method was immunoSEQ multiplex PCR. The repertoire holds some 200,000 clones, 65% to 90% seen once, with under 2.5% in the top ten. Sequenced material: peripheral blood. These receptors originate from a woman between 70 and 85 years old with COVID-19, enrolled during active disease.

The chain couples TRBV6-5 to TRBJ2-5, with TRBD1 as a possible D gene (6 bases). With 6 bases removed from V and 5 bases from J, the gap between germline ends came to 13 bases. This CDR3 has 13 residues. The germline gives CDR1 MNHEY, CDR2 SVGAGI. CDR3 protein: CASRDTGTETQYF. DNA of the CDR3: TGTGCCAGCAGGGATACAGGGACGGAGACCCAGTACTTC.

The rearrangement links TRBV10-3 to TRBJ1-4; D unresolved. The CDR3 is 16 amino acids. Germline assignment: CDR1 ENHRY and CDR2 SYGVKD. The V gene lost 0 bases and the J gene lost 7 bases, with 15 bases spanning the gap. CDR3 residues: CAISESTAVEGEKLFF. The CDR3 DNA follows: TGTGCCATCAGTGAGTCGACCGCGGTAGAGGGTGAAAAACTGTTTTTT.

J is TRBJ1-2 and V is TRBV7-3; 7 bases map to TRBD1. CDR1 is SGHTA, CDR2 FQGTGA, per germline. The CDR3 contains 13 residues. After removal of 5 bases from V and 8 bases from J, the junction contained 8 bases not matched to a gene. The CDR3 region is CASSLGQPFGYTF. In DNA form, the CDR3 reads TGTGCCAGCAGCCTGGGACAGCCTTTCGGCTACACCTTC.

This clone has a handful of counts. The chain is built from TRBV24-1 and TRBJ2-7; D is possibly TRBD1 (6 bases). Trimming took off 4 bases at V and 7 bases at J, with 16 bases between the two ends. Germline-derived CDR1 and CDR2 are KGHDR and SFDVKD. This CDR3 region has 14 residues. CDR3 in DNA: TGTGCCACCAGTGACGGGACAAAGGGAAAGGAGCAGTACTTC. Translated: CATSDGTKGKEQYF.

The chain combines TRBV27 with TRBJ2-3; D is perhaps TRBD2 (7 bases). The CDR3 loop spans 15 amino acids. Germline CDR1 reads MNHEY; CDR2 reads SMNVEV (reference sequence). Trimming stripped 5 bases from V and 1 base from J, with 13 bases between. The CDR3 DNA reads as TGTGCCAGCAGTCCTGGGGGGGCCCGCACAGATACGCAGTATTTT. It yields the protein CASSPGGARTDTQYF.

The gene calls are TRBV5-5 and TRBJ1-4; D ambiguous. The CDR3 consists of 16 residues. V dropped 3 bases and J dropped 0 bases, with 12 bases sitting between them. CDR1 is SGHKS and CDR2 is YYEKEE in the germline V gene (reference sequence). The CDR3 sequence: CASSYQDFATNEKLFF. The CDR3 bases are TGTGCCAGCAGCTACCAGGACTTCGCAACTAATGAAAAACTGTTTTTT. Full variable domain (outside the CDR3, taken from reference TRBV5-5 and TRBJ1-4): DAGVTQSPTHLIKTRGQQVTLRCSPISGHKSVSWYQQVLGQGPQFIFQYYEKEERGRGNFPDRFSARQFPNYSSELNVNALLLGDSALYLCASSYQDFATNEKLFFGSGTQLSVL.

This clone was detected once. The chain employs TRBV7-9 and TRBJ1-1; 8 nucleotides match TRBD1. V was pared by 6 bases and J by 4 bases, with 16 bases of the junction left unmatched. The length of the CDR3 is 17 residues. The germline gives CDR1 SEHNR, CDR2 FQNEAQ (reference sequence). CDR3: CASSSYPGQGRATEAFF. CDR3 coding DNA: TGTGCCAGCAGTTCTTACCCAGGACAGGGTAGGGCCACTGAAGCTTTCTTT.

V usage is TRBV19 and J usage is TRBJ1-1; no clear D. V was trimmed by 7 bases and J by 0 bases, leaving 12 bases between them. Germline CDR1 reads LNHDA; CDR2 reads SQIVND (reference sequence). CDR3 length: 14 residues. The CDR3 reads CASTSGPMNTEAFF. The CDR3 nucleotides read TGTGCCAGTACTTCCGGTCCCATGAACACTGAAGCTTTCTTT.

The chain has TRBV6-5 and TRBJ2-3, with 8 bases lining up with TRBD2. V gave up 2 bases and J gave up 4 bases; unmatched junction bases: 8. The germline gives CDR1 MNHEY, CDR2 SVGAGI. The CDR3 runs 16 residues. This CDR3 is CASSYAPGLVSDTQYF. CDR3 bases: TGTGCCAGCAGTTACGCTCCGGGACTAGTTTCAGATACGCAGTATTTT.

The rearrangement links TRBV25-1 to TRBJ2-2; 9 bases line up with TRBD1. From germline, CDR1 is MGHDK and CDR2 SYGVNS. The J segment lost 4 bases and the V segment lost 2 bases, leaving 11 bases of the junction unmatched. The CDR3 is made up of 18 amino acids. The CDR3 here is CASSESSPGQGVTGELFF. The DNA for the CDR3 is TGTGCCAGCAGTGAAAGTTCCCCGGGACAGGGAGTCACCGGGGAGCTGTTTTTT.

This clone was observed a single time. The gene calls are TRBV7-3 and TRBJ1-6, with 7 bases matching TRBD1. The V gene's germline CDR1 is SGHTA and CDR2 FQGTGA. Germline trimming cut 2 bases from V and 7 bases from J; bases unmatched to any gene: 5. The CDR3 totals 15 residues. The CDR3 spells CASSLSAGGNSPLHF. In nucleotides, the CDR3 is TGTGCCAGCAGCTTATCGGCAGGGGGGAATTCACCCCTCCACTTT.

The CDR3 spells CASSLAMGRGAEAFF. The CDR3 nucleotides are TGCGCCAGCAGCTTGGCGATGGGTCGCGGCGCTGAAGCTTTCTTT. V is TRBV5-1 and J is TRBJ1-1; D is unclear. The CDR3 is 15 amino acids. V was cut by 0 bases and J by 6 bases, with 15 bases left in between. Germline CDR1 is SGHRS and CDR2 is YFSETQ.

The rearrangement joins TRBV11-2 to TRBJ1-2; TRBD1 is a possible D gene (5 bases). The germline V and J ends were trimmed by 4 bases and 0 bases, with 12 bases remaining between them. The CDR3 sequence is 15 residues long. The germline gives CDR1 SGHAT, CDR2 FQNNGV. The CDR3 DNA reads as TGTGCCAGCAGCTCTTCAGGGTCAGCTAACTATGGCTACACCTTC. It is translated as CASSSSGSANYGYTF.